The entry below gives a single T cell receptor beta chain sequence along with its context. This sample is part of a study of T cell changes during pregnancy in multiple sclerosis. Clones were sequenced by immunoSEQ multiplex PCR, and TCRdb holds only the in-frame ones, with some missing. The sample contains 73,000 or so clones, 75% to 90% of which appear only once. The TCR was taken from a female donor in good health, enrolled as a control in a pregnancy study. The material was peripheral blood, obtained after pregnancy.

The CDR3 nucleotides read TGCGCCAGCAGCTCGACCGGGGGGCAAGGCGGGGAGCTGTTTTTT. It codes for CASSSTGGQGGELFF. V and J are TRBV5-1 and TRBJ2-2; D may be TRBD2 (7 bases). V lost 3 bases and J lost 7, with 16 bases in between. CDR1 is SGHRS and CDR2 is YFSETQ in the germline V gene. The CDR3 covers 15 residues. The complete variable domain, with remaining parts taken from reference TRBV5-1 and TRBJ2-2, reads KAGVTQTPRYLIKTRGQQVTLSCSPISGHRSVSWYQQTPGQGLQFLFEYFSETQRNKGNFPGRFSGRQFSNSRSEMNVSTLELGDSALYLCASSSTGGQGGELFFGEGSRLTVL.